The rows below give T cell receptor beta chains drawn from one sample of a study of vaccination and CD4 T cells after COVID-19. Their specific antigens are unknown. In TCRdb, the PCR reads were re-called with MiXCR into one record per CDR3 protein. Of around 20,000 distinct CDR3 sequences in the sample, roughly 41% were seen once. Source: CD4+ T cells from blood, cultured in vitro, taken after SARS-CoV-2 vaccination. These receptors came from a human donor who had recovered from COVID-19. Both conserved end residues are part of each CDR3.

>TRBV5-5|TRBJ2-3
CASRGQGASDTQYF
>TRBV24-1|TRBJ2-1
CATSDPGTSGSMYNEQFF
>TRBV2|TRBJ2-5
CASSTSGAHGAQYF
>TRBV6-5|TRBJ2-5
CASSYQDLEETQYF
>TRBV7-3|TRBJ2-1
CASSSNRGEQFF
>TRBV28|TRBJ2-2
CASSLGGIFGQENTGELFF
>TRBV21-1|TRBJ2-7
CASTDATWRF
>TRBV12-5|TRBJ2-7
CASGLIGTHEQYF
>TRBV7-7|TRBJ2-5
CASSLSGPWDETQYF
>TRBV7-3|TRBJ1-1
CASSPSGLLNTEAFF